Shown below are 19 T cell receptor beta chains from a single sample sequenced in a study of T-cell memory formation after mild COVID-19. TCRdb reanalysed the 5' RACE reads using MiXCR and keeps one entry per CDR3 protein. The sample yields about 130,000 distinct CDR3 sequences, 5% to 6.5% seen once. Material: PBMCs or a T cell subset sorted from them (not recorded which). These receptor sequences come from an adult woman who had mild COVID-19 (a few samples of this study predate the infection). Cell type and time point are not known.

In its sample, this clonotype was seen many times. This rearrangement joins TRBV6-5 to TRBJ2-3; D call uncertain. Per germline, CDR1 MNHEY and CDR2 SVGAGI. Deletions cut 8 bases from V and 3 bases from J, with 6 bases between. The CDR3 is made up of 11 amino acids. CDR3 sequence reads: CASEDTDTQYF. CDR3 DNA: TGTGCCAGCGAGGATACAGATACGCAGTATTTT.

The table lists this clonotype with many counts. V usage is TRBV11-2 and J usage is TRBJ2-6; no clear D gene. The CDR3 consists of 13 residues. Germline CDR1 and CDR2: SGHAT and FQNNGV. Between the trimmed V and J ends, which lost 5 bases and 5 bases, there was a span of 7 bases. The CDR3 sequence: CASSARRANVLTF. In nucleotides, the CDR3 is TGTGCCAGCAGCGCCCGAAGGGCCAACGTCCTGACTTTC.

This clonotype was seen ten or more times. The V gene is TRBV12-3 or TRBV12-4, the J gene TRBJ2-4, with 9 bases matching TRBD2. After removal of 4 bases from V and 6 bases from J, the junction contained 7 bases not matched to a gene. CDR3 length: 15 residues. In DNA form, the CDR3 reads TGTGCCAGCAGTTCCAGGACTAGCGAGACAAACATTCAGTACTTC. This encodes CASSSRTSETNIQYF.

There are a few counts of this clonotype. The chain has TRBV6-1 and TRBJ1-4; weak D call: TRBD1 (5 bases). The V end was cut by 7 bases, the J end by 5 bases, with 17 bases between. CDR3 length: 15 amino acids. Germline V lookup: CDR1 MNHNS, CDR2 SASEGT. The CDR3 loop reads CASNTPGTANEKLFF. The DNA for the CDR3 is TGTGCCAGCAATACCCCCGGGACGGCAAATGAAAAACTGTTTTTT.

This clonotype turned up a few times. The V call is TRBV7-8, the J call TRBJ1-5; D gene uncertain. Trimming stripped 5 bases from V and 6 bases from J, with 17 bases between. There are 15 residues in the CDR3. Germline-derived CDR1 and CDR2 are SGHVS and FQNEAQ. CDR3 protein: CASSASRAPGQPQHF. For the CDR3, the DNA is TGTGCCAGCAGCGCGTCAAGGGCCCCAGGTCAGCCCCAGCATTTT. The whole variable domain, filled in from reference TRBV7-8 and TRBJ1-5, reads GAGVSQSPRYKVAKRGQDVALRCDPISGHVSLFWYQQALGQGPEFLTYFQNEAQLDKSGLPSDRFFAERPEGSVSTLKIQRTQQEDSAVYLCASSASRAPGQPQHFGDGTRLSIL.

This clonotype was recorded a few times. The chain joins TRBV28 to TRBJ2-7; 8 positions match TRBD1. V dropped 3 bases and J dropped 6; count of bases not matched to a gene: 10. CDR1 is MDHEN and CDR2 is SYDVKM in the germline V gene. The CDR3 length is 15 residues. In DNA form, the CDR3 reads TGTGCCAGCAGTTTTGGGACAGGTAGAAATCGCGAGCAGTACTTC. The encoded protein is CASSFGTGRNREQYF.

This clonotype was seen more than once but under ten times. Germline is not matched at one junction end, which may reflect a read error. The chain carries TRBV6-2 or TRBV6-3 and TRBJ2-4; 9 bases fit TRBD2. Germline V gives CDR1 MNHEY, CDR2 SVGEGT. This CDR3 has 14 amino acids. The chain's CDR3 is CASSSGLAENIQYF. For the CDR3, the DNA is TGTGCCAGCAGTTCGGGACTAGCCGAAAACATTCAGTACTTC.

This clonotype has at least ten counts. The chain is built from TRBV12-3 or TRBV12-4 and TRBJ2-4; D might be TRBD1 (6 bases). Trimming took 5 bases from V and 0 from J, leaving 14 bases between them. The CDR3 contains 16 residues. The CDR3 DNA follows: TGTGCCAGCAGTATCGGACAGCCCCGAGCCAAAAACATTCAGTACTTC. Its translation: CASSIGQPRAKNIQYF.

The CDR3: CASSYKGSRQVWNEQFF. As DNA, the CDR3 is TGTGCCAGCAGCTACAAGGGCTCCAGACAGGTCTGGAATGAGCAGTTCTTC. This chain connects TRBV5-5 to TRBJ2-1; possibly TRBD1 for D (6 bases). The germline V and J ends were trimmed by 3 bases and 7 bases, with 23 bases remaining between them. This CDR3 has 17 amino acids. CDR1 is SGHKS, CDR2 YYEKEE, per germline (reference sequence).

This clonotype was seen many times. V usage is TRBV7-6 and J usage is TRBJ2-7; D possibly corresponds to TRBD1 (6 bases). Trimming stripped 5 bases from V and 5 bases from J, with 16 bases between. CDR3 length: 14 residues. The germline CDR1 and CDR2 sequences are SGHVS and FNYEAQ. This CDR3 is CASSPDSGFDEQYF. CDR3 DNA: TGTGCCAGCAGCCCGGACAGTGGATTCGACGAGCAGTACTTC. Filled out from reference TRBV7-6 and TRBJ2-7, the complete variable domain reads GAGVSQSPRYKVTKRGQDVALRCDPISGHVSLYWYRQALGQGPEFLTYFNYEAQQDKSGLPNDRFSAERPEGSISTLTIQRTEQRDSAMYRCASSPDSGFDEQYFGPGTRLTVT.

This clonotype was recorded at least ten times. The chain couples TRBV4-2 to TRBJ2-6; possibly TRBD1 for D (6 bases). The V and J ends lost 2 bases and 0 bases respectively, with 11 bases between them. CDR1 is LGHNA and CDR2 is YNFKEQ in the germline V gene. The CDR3 runs to 17 residues. CDR3 bases: TGTGCCAGCAGCCAAAACAGGGTGATCTCTGGGGCCAACGTCCTGACTTTC. Amino acids: CASSQNRVISGANVLTF.

This clonotype was picked up a small number of times. This sequence joins TRBV20-1 and TRBJ2-7; D is uncertain. V lost 2 bases and J lost 6, with 8 bases in between. Germline loops: CDR1 DFQATT, CDR2 SNEGSKA (reference sequence). The CDR3 has 11 residues. The CDR3: CSARRRLEQYF. CDR3 sequence (DNA): TGCAGTGCTAGACGCCGACTCGAGCAGTACTTC.

This chain joins TRBV29-1 and TRBJ2-1, with D possibly matching TRBD2 (6 bases). The CDR3 contains 14 residues. The ends were cut back, 8 bases at V and 6 bases at J, with 20 bases in the middle. In germline, CDR1 is SQVTM, CDR2 ANQGSEA. The CDR3 loop is CSFGAAGTGNEQFF. The CDR3 DNA is TGCAGCTTCGGGGCGGCGGGGACGGGCAATGAGCAGTTCTTC.

This clonotype was counted many times. J is TRBJ2-2 and V is TRBV5-1, with TRBD1 identical over 7 bases. This CDR3 is 15 amino acids long. Germline loops: CDR1 SGHRS, CDR2 YFSETQ. J was trimmed by 3 bases and V by 2 bases; bases with no gene match: 4. CDR3 bases: TGCGCCAGCAGCTTCGGGACAGCATACACCGGGGAGCTGTTTTTT. Translating it yields CASSFGTAYTGELFF.

This clonotype showed up just a few times. The CDR3 nucleotides read TGTGCCAGCAGTTCCGGTAGAGGGGGCGTTAGTTATGGCTACACCTTC. Translated, it gives CASSSGRGGVSYGYTF. V gene TRBV12-3 or TRBV12-4 combines with J gene TRBJ1-2; 7 positions agree with TRBD1. This CDR3 contains 16 residues. J was trimmed by 5 bases and V by 4 bases; bases with no gene match: 13.

In nucleotides, the CDR3 is TGTGCCAGCAGATCAGGGGGTGAAGCTTTCTTT. Amino acids: CASRSGGEAFF. V usage is TRBV7-9 and J usage is TRBJ1-1; TRBD1 matches at 7 bases. CDR1 SEHNR and CDR2 FQNEAQ come from the germline V gene (reference sequence). The CDR3 is 11 residues long. J gave up 7 bases and V 6 bases, and 2 bases lay outside the gene matches.

This clonotype was detected many times. The V call is TRBV6-2 or TRBV6-3, the J call TRBJ2-1; D is undetermined. The CDR3 spans 12 residues. Between the trimmed V and J ends, which lost 2 bases and 10 bases, there was a span of 9 bases. Germline CDR1 is MNHEY and CDR2 is SVGEGT. CDR3: CASSYDGREQFF. The DNA of the CDR3 is TGTGCCAGCAGTTACGATGGTAGGGAGCAGTTCTTC.

The rearrangement uses TRBV4-1 and TRBJ2-1; D gene uncertain. V lost 1 base, J lost 8 bases, and 15 bases lay in between. Germline CDR1 and CDR2: MGHRA and YSYEKL. The CDR3 is 15 amino acids. The CDR3 loop reads CASSQVTKRGYEQFF. In DNA, the CDR3 is TGCGCCAGCAGCCAAGTCACCAAAAGAGGCTATGAGCAGTTCTTC.

This chain connects TRBV10-3 to TRBJ1-2; a weak D match, TRBD1 (5 bases). Looked up from germline, CDR1 is ENHRY and CDR2 is SYGVKD. Trimming took off 6 bases at V and 0 bases at J, with 17 bases between the two ends. This CDR3 is 16 amino acids long. CDR3 amino acids: CAISPLTGATNYGYTF. CDR3 bases: TGTGCCATCAGCCCCTTGACCGGGGCAACTAACTATGGCTACACCTTC.